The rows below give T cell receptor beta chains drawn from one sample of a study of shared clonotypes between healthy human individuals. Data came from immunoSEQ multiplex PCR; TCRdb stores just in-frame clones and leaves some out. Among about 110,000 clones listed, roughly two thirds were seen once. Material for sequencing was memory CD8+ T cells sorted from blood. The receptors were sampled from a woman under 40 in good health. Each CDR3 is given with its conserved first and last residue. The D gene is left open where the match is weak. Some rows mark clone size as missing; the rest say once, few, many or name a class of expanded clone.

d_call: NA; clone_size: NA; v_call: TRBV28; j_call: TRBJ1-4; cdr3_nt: TGTGCCAGCATAGAAAGACTTGATAATGAAAAACTGTTTTTT; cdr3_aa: CASIERLDNEKLFF
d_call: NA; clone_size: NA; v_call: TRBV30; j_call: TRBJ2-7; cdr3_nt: TGTGCCTGCTCAGGGGTGAGCTCCTACGAGCAGTACTTC; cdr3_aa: CACSGVSSYEQYF
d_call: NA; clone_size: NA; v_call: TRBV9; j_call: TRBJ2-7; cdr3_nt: TGTGCCAGCAGCGAATCTAGCGCCCCCTCCTACGAGCAGTACTTC; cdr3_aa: CASSESSAPSYEQYF
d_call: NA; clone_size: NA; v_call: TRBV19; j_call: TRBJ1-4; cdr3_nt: TGTGCCAGTAGTAACCGCCGGGCCCTATATCCCGGGGTGGATGAAAAACTGTTTTTT; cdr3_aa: CASSNRRALYPGVDEKLFF
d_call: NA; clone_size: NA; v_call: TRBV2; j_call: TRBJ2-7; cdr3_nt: TGTGCCAGCAGTGAAGGCCAGGGGTGGTACGAGCAGTACTTC; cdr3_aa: CASSEGQGWYEQYF
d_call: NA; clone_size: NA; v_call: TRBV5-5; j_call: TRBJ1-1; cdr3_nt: TGTGCCAGCAGCTCCTCCAGGGCTAGGAACACTGAAGCTTTCTTT; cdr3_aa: CASSSSRARNTEAFF
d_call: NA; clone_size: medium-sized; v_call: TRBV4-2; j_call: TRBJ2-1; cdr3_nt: TGTGCCAGCAGCCAAGAGGAGGCTAGCTACAATGAGCAGTTCTTC; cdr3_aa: CASSQEEASYNEQFF
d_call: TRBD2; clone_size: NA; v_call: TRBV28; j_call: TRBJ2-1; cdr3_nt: TGTGCCACTACTAGCGGCAGCTCCTACAATGAGCAGTTCTTC; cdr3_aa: CATTSGSSYNEQFF
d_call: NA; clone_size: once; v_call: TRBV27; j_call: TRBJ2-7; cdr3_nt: TGTGCCAGCGGCTGGACTTCGGTCTACGAGCAGTACTTC; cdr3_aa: CASGWTSVYEQYF
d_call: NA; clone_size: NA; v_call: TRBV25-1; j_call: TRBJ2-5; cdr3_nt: TGTGCCAGCAGTCCCTCTAGCGAGAACACCCAAGAGACCCAGTACTTC; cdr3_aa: CASSPSSENTQETQYF
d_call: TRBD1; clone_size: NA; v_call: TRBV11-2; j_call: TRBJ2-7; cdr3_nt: TGTGCCAGCAGCTTAGCCGGACAGGTCCTATCGTACGAGCAGTACTTC; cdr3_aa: CASSLAGQVLSYEQYF
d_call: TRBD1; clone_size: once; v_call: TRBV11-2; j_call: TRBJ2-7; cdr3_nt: TGTGCCAGCAGCTCCCGGACAGGATCCTACGAGCAGTACTTC; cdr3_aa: CASSSRTGSYEQYF
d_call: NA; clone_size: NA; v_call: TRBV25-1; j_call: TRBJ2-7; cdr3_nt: TGTGCCAGCAGTGAATATGGGGGAGCAATCTACGAGCAGTACTTC; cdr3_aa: CASSEYGGAIYEQYF
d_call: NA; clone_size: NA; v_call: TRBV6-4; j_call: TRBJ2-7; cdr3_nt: TGTGCCAGCAGTGCCCAGGGGATCTACGAGCAGTACTTC; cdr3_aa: CASSAQGIYEQYF
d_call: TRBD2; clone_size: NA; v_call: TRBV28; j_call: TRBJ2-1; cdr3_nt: TGTGCCAGCAGTTTAACACTAGCGGGAGTTTTGCCAGTCAATGAGCAGTTCTTC; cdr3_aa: CASSLTLAGVLPVNEQFF
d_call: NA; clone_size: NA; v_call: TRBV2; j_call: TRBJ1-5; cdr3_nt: TGTGCCAGCAGTGAAGTGGCGGATCAGCCCCAGCATTTT; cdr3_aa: CASSEVADQPQHF
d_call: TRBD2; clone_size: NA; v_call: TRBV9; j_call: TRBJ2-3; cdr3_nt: TGTGCCAGCGGCGGGACTACTTCAAGCACAGATACGCAGTATTTT; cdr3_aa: CASGGTTSSTDTQYF
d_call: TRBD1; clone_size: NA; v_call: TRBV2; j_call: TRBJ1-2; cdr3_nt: TGTGCCAGCAGAGTTTGGACAGGGGATTATGGCTACACCTTC; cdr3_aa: CASRVWTGDYGYTF
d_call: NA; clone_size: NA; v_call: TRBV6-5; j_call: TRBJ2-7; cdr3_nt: TGTGCCAGCAGTTACTCCTTCCTAGCGCCCTACGAGCAGTACTTC; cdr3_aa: CASSYSFLAPYEQYF
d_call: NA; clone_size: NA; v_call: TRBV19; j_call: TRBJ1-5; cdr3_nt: TGTGCCAGTAGTATATGGGCTGATTACACAGGGACTCAGCCCCAGCATTTT; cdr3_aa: CASSIWADYTGTQPQHF
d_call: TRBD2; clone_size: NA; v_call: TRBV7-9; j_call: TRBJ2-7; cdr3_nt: TGTGCCAGCAGCCCATCAACTAGCGGGAGAAACCACGAGCAGTACTTC; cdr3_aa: CASSPSTSGRNHEQYF
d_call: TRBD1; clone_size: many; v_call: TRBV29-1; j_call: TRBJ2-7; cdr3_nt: TGCAGCGTCTCGCAGGGGGAATACGAGCAGTACTTC; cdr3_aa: CSVSQGEYEQYF
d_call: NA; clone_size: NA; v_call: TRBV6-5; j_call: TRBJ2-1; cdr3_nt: TGTGCCAGCAGTTATCTCCCCTCCTACAATGAGCAGTTCTTC; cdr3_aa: CASSYLPSYNEQFF
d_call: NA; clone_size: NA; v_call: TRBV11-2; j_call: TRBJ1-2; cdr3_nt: TGTGCCAGCAGTCCCGAGCGGGTCTACTATGGCTACACCTTC; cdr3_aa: CASSPERVYYGYTF
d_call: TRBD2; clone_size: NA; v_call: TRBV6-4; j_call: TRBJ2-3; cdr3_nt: TGTGCCAGCAGCCAACTAGCGGGAGGGCCTGCAGATACGCAGTATTTT; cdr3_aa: CASSQLAGGPADTQYF
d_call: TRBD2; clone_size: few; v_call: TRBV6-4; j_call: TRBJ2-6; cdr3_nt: TGTGCCAGCAGTGACGTCGGACTAGGCTCTGGGGCCAACGTCCTGACTTTC; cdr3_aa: CASSDVGLGSGANVLTF
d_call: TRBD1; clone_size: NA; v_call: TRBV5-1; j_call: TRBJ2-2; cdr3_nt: TGCGCCAGCAGCTCCGCGGCGAGGACAGGGTTTCCCGCGAACACCGGGGAGCTGTTTTTT; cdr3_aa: CASSSAARTGFPANTGELFF
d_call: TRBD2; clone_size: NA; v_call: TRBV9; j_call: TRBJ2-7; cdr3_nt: TGTGCCAGCAGCGCCGGGACTAGCGGGAAAGGGTACGAGCAGTACTTC; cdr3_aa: CASSAGTSGKGYEQYF
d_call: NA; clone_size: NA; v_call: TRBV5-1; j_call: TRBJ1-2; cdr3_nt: TGCGCCAGCAGCTTGCAAGGACAGCAAAACTATGGCTACACCTTC; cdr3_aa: CASSLQGQQNYGYTF
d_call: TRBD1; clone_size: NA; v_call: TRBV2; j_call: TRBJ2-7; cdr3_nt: TGTGCCAGCAGTTATCCGGGACAGGGCGACTACGAGCAGTACTTC; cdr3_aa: CASSYPGQGDYEQYF
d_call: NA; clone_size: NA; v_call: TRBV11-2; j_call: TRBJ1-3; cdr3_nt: TGTGCCAGCAGCTTGGTCACGCAGGGAGGCTCTGGAAACACCATATATTTT; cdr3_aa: CASSLVTQGGSGNTIYF
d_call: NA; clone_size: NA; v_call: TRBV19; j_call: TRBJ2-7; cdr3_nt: TGTGCCAGTAGTTCCCGATCAGGGAACGAGCAGTACTTC; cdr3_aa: CASSSRSGNEQYF
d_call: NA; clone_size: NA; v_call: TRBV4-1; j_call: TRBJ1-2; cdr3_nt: TGCGCCAGCAGCCAAAGGGTAAACTATGGCTACACCTTC; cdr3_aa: CASSQRVNYGYTF
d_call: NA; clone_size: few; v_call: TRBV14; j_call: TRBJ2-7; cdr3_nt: TGTGCCAGCAGTCTCATTGGGATCGAGCAGTACTTC; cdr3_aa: CASSLIGIEQYF
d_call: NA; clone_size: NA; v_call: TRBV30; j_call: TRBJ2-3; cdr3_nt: TGTGCCTGGAGTGTGGATACGCAGTATTTT; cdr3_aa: CAWSVDTQYF
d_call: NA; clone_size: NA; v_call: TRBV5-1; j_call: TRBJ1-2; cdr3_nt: TGCGCCAGCAGCGGAGACGACTATGGCTACACCTTC; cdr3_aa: CASSGDDYGYTF
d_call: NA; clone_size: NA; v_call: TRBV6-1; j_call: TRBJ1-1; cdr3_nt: TGTGCCAGCAGTGTCGAGATCCTGAACACTGAAGCTTTCTTT; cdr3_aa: CASSVEILNTEAFF
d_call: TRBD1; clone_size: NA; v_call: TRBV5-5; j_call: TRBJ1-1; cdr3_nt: TGTGCCAGCAGCCCGGGGACAGGGAGGAACACTGAAGCTTTCTTT; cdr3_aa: CASSPGTGRNTEAFF
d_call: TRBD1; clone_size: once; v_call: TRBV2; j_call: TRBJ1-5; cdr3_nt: TGTGCCAGCAGGGCAGACAGGGCTAGCAATCAGCCCCAGCATTTT; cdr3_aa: CASRADRASNQPQHF
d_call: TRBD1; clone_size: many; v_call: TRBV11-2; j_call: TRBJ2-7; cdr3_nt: TGTGCCAGCAGCCATTCGACCGTTCTACAGGGGTCCTCCTACGAGCAGTACTTC; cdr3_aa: CASSHSTVLQGSSYEQYF
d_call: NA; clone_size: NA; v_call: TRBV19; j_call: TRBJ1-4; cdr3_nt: TGTGCCAGTAACCCTACAGACATAGATAATGAAAAACTGTTTTTT; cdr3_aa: CASNPTDIDNEKLFF
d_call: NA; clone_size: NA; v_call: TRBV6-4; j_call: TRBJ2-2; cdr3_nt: TGTGCCAGCAGTTACCCCAGGGGAGGCGGGGAGCTGTTTTTT; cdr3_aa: CASSYPRGGGELFF
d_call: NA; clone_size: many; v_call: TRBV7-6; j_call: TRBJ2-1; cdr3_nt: TGTGCCAGCAGCTTAAATTTCGGGAGCTCCTACAATGAGCAGTTCTTC; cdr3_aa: CASSLNFGSSYNEQFF
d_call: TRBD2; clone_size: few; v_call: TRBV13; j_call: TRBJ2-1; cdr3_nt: TGTGCCAGCAGCGGTTGGGGGGAGGGCCTTAATTACAATGAGCAGTTCTTC; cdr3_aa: CASSGWGEGLNYNEQFF
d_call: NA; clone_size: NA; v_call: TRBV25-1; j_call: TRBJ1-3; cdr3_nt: TGTGCCAGCAGTGAACTATCGGACACGCAGTCTGGAAACACCATATATTTT; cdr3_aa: CASSELSDTQSGNTIYF
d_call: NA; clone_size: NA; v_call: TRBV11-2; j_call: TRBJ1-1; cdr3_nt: TGTGCCAGCAGCCCCCTGGGAACGAACACTGAAGCTTTCTTT; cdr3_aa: CASSPLGTNTEAFF
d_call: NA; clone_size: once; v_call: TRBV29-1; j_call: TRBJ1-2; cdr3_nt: TGCAGCGTTGAGCTGGGCCCGACACCTTCAAATGGCTACACCTTC; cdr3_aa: CSVELGPTPSNGYTF
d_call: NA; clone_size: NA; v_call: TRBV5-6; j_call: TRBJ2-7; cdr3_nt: TGTGCCAGCAGCTTGATCGGCCGAACCTACGAGCAGTACTTC; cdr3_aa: CASSLIGRTYEQYF
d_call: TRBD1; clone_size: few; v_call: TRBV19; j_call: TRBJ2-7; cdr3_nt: TGTGCCAGTAGTCCCCGGGACAGAGCCTACGAGCAGTACTTC; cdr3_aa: CASSPRDRAYEQYF
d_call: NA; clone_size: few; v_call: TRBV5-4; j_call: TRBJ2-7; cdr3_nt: TGTGCCAGCAGCTTATCAACAGGGTTCTACGAGCAGTACTTC; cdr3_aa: CASSLSTGFYEQYF
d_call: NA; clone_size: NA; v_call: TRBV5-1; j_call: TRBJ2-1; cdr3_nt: TGCGCCAGCAGCTTGGACAGCCACTCCTACAATGAGCAGTTCTTC; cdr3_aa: CASSLDSHSYNEQFF
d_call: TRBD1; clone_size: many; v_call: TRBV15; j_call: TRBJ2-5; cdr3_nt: TGTGCCACCAGCATAGATTCCGGGACAGGGGCAGAGACCCAGTACTTC; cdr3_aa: CATSIDSGTGAETQYF
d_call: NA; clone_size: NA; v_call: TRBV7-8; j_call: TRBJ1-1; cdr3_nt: TGTGCCAGCAGCTTAGCTTCTGGGAGCACTGAAGCTTTCTTT; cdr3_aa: CASSLASGSTEAFF
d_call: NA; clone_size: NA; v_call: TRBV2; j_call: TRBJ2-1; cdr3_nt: TGTGCCAGCAGTTCCATAGTCTTGGACAATGAGCAGTTCTTC; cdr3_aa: CASSSIVLDNEQFF
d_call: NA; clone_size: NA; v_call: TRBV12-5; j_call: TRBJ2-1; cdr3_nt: TGTGCTAGTGGTGTGAATAACCGGGATCAGCAGTTCTTC; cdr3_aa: CASGVNNRDQQFF
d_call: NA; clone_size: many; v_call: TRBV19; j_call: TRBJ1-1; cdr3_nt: TGTGCCAGTAGTATAAACAGCTATATGAACACTGAAGCTTTCTTT; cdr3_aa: CASSINSYMNTEAFF